These 20 T cell receptor beta chains share one sample of origin, sequenced in a study of vaccination and CD4 T cells after COVID-19. Oncomine TCR Beta short-read sequencing was applied to DNA from cultured CD4+ T cells. TCRdb independently ran MiXCR on the PCR reads; one entry per CDR3 protein. This table has approximately 10,000 distinct CDR3 sequences, about 42% appearing once. These TCRs' antigens remain unknown. Treatment given: approximately nine-day PBMC culture with coronavirus spike peptide pools or control peptides (ViraFEST assay). The sample comprised CD4+ T cells from blood, cultured in vitro. The origin of the receptors is a human donor who had recovered from COVID-19.

The chain is built from TRBV7-2 and TRBJ2-7; 11 bases align to TRBD1. The germline V gene has CDR1 SGHTA and CDR2 FQGNSA. V shed 5 bases and J 3 bases; nucleotides not matched to a gene: 6. The CDR3 extends over 15 amino acids. The CDR3 region is CASSPRTGGVYEQYF. The CDR3 region has the DNA TGTGCCAGCAGCCCCCGGACAGGGGGCGTCTACGAGCAGTACTTC.

The gene calls are TRBV5-1 and TRBJ2-2, with 14 bases identical to TRBD2. Germline V gene lookup returns CDR1 SGHRS and CDR2 YFSETQ. The CDR3 covers 18 residues. Trimming at V came to 2 bases and at J to 2 bases, leaving 5 bases not matched to a gene. The CDR3 sequence is CASSFLGLAGANTGELFF. For the CDR3, the DNA is TGCGCCAGCAGCTTTTTGGGACTAGCGGGGGCCAACACCGGGGAGCTGTTTTTT. Filled out from reference TRBV5-1 and TRBJ2-2, the complete variable domain reads KAGVTQTPRYLIKTRGQQVTLSCSPISGHRSVSWYQQTPGQGLQFLFEYFSETQRNKGNFPGRFSGRQFSNSRSEMNVSTLELGDSALYLCASSFLGLAGANTGELFFGEGSRLTVL.

This chain connects TRBV6-2 or TRBV6-3 to TRBJ1-2; no clear D gene. The V gene's germline CDR1 is MNHEY and CDR2 SVGEGT. There are 14 residues in the CDR3. V gave up 0 bases and J gave up 8 bases, with 13 bases separating them. This CDR3 is CASSYSKGGWGYTF. The CDR3 DNA sequence: TGTGCCAGCAGTTACTCTAAGGGCGGTTGGGGCTACACCTTC.

This clonotype has a single count. This chain uses TRBV20-1 with TRBJ2-1; 11 nucleotides line up with TRBD2. This CDR3 is built from 14 residues. J was trimmed by 7 bases and V by 6 bases; bases with no gene match: 8. Germline CDR1 and CDR2: DFQATT and SNEGSKA (reference sequence). The CDR3 nucleotides are TGCAGTGCCCGGGGGGCTAGCGGGGGGAATGAGCAGTTCTTC. This gives the protein CSARGASGGNEQFF.

This clonotype was counted only a few times. The chain links TRBV10-3 to TRBJ1-5; no clear D gene. The CDR3 spans 16 residues. V lost 0 bases and J 0 bases, leaving 9 bases between the germline ends. Germline CDR1 is ENHRY and CDR2 is SYGVKD. Written as DNA, the CDR3 is TGTGCCATCAGTGAGTCGAAGGTCGCTAGCAATCAGCCCCAGCATTTT. Amino acid sequence: CAISESKVASNQPQHF.

This sequence joins TRBV10-3 and TRBJ1-1; D is ambiguous. This CDR3 region has 14 residues. Trimming removed 2 bases at V and 0 bases at J, with 7 bases between. The germline V gene encodes CDR1 ENHRY and CDR2 SYGVKD. CDR3 region: CAISEAVMNTEAFF. CDR3 coding DNA: TGTGCCATCAGTGAGGCAGTAATGAACACTGAAGCTTTCTTT.

J is TRBJ1-6 and V is TRBV6-5; D is possibly TRBD1 (5 bases). Germline V CDR1 and CDR2: MNHEY, SVGAGI. This CDR3 comprises 16 residues. Trimming took off 0 bases at V and 7 bases at J, with 13 bases between the two ends. The CDR3 coding sequence is TGTGCCAGCAGTTACTCGTTGTCGCAGGGAAATTCACCCCTCCACTTT. The encoded protein is CASSYSLSQGNSPLHF.

V gene TRBV6-1 combines with J gene TRBJ1-2; TRBD1 is a possible D gene (5 bases). The length of the CDR3 is 15 residues. Germline V gene data show CDR1 as MNHNS and CDR2 as SASEGT. The V end lost 6 bases, the J end lost 3 bases, and 17 bases lay between the germline ends. CDR3 in DNA: TGTGCCAGCAGCCCTTGGGGCGGGGGTCACTATGGCTACACCTTC. Translating it yields CASSPWGGGHYGYTF.

As DNA, the CDR3 is TGTGCCAGCAGCCCGACGACTAGCGGGGTATACAATGAGCAGTTCTTC. Protein: CASSPTTSGVYNEQFF. The chain carries TRBV9 and TRBJ2-1; the match to TRBD2 covers 11 bases. Per germline, CDR1 SGDLS and CDR2 YYNGEE. The CDR3 consists of 16 residues. After removal of 4 bases from V and 4 bases from J, the junction contained 7 bases not matched to a gene.

This chain uses TRBV2 with TRBJ1-1, with D possibly being TRBD1 (6 bases). The V end was cut by 6 bases, the J end by 4 bases, with 9 bases between. The CDR3 runs 12 residues. CDR1 SNHLY and CDR2 FYNNEI come from the germline V gene. The CDR3 DNA is TGTGCCAGCAGCCTACAGGGCACTGAAGCTTTCTTT. Translating gives CASSLQGTEAFF.

The V and J genes are TRBV6-1 and TRBJ2-3; the match to TRBD2 covers 8 bases. The J segment lost 1 base and the V segment lost 8 bases, leaving 5 bases of the junction unmatched. This CDR3 region has 14 residues. Germline CDR1 reads MNHNS; CDR2 reads SASEGT. In DNA form, the CDR3 reads TGTGCCAGCGAGCGGGGGAGTGGCACAGATACGCAGTATTTT. This sequence encodes CASERGSGTDTQYF.

The chain has TRBV3-1 and TRBJ1-2; the D is unclear. This CDR3 comprises 15 residues. Trimming left V 2 bases short and J 5 bases short, with 15 bases between. In germline, CDR1 is LGHDT, CDR2 YNNKEL (reference sequence). The CDR3 DNA follows: TGTGCCAGCAGCCAAAGCCCTGCAGGAACTTATGGCTACACCTTC. Translated: CASSQSPAGTYGYTF.

V is TRBV12-3 or TRBV12-4 and J is TRBJ1-1; perhaps TRBD1 as D (6 bases). CDR3 length equals 16 residues. V gave up 3 bases and J gave up 0 bases, with 14 bases separating them. The CDR3 DNA reads as TGTGCCAGCAGTTTTGGGGGCGTGACCATGAACACTGAAGCTTTCTTT. This encodes CASSFGGVTMNTEAFF.

The chain links TRBV20-1 to TRBJ2-1; the D is unclear. CDR3 length equals 12 residues. The germline CDR1 and CDR2 sequences are DFQATT and SNEGSKA (reference sequence). V was cut by 6 bases and J by 8 bases, with 14 bases left in between. CDR3 bases: TGCAGTGCCACCTCGACTGTACATGAGCAGTTCTTC. It translates to CSATSTVHEQFF.

The genes are TRBV10-3 and TRBJ1-2, with 7 bases matching TRBD1. With 2 bases clipped from V and 6 bases from J, the junction kept 3 bases outside the gene matches. The CDR3 length is 13 residues. Germline CDR1 is ENHRY and CDR2 is SYGVKD. The CDR3 coding sequence is TGTGCCATCAGTGAGGACAGGGTTGATGGCTACACCTTC. Protein product: CAISEDRVDGYTF.

This clonotype was counted between two and nine times. This chain uses TRBV19 with TRBJ1-1, with 9 bases matching TRBD1. This CDR3 has 15 amino acids. V dropped 5 bases and J dropped 4; count of bases not matched to a gene: 8. Looked up from germline, CDR1 is LNHDA and CDR2 is SQIVND (reference sequence). CDR3 amino acids: CASSPRTGEGTEAFF. In DNA form, the CDR3 reads TGTGCCAGTAGTCCACGGACAGGGGAGGGCACTGAAGCTTTCTTT.

The gene calls are TRBV7-2 and TRBJ2-5; a weak D match, TRBD2 (5 bases). V lost 8 bases, J lost 3 bases, and 13 bases lay in between. CDR1 SGHTA and CDR2 FQGNSA come from the germline V gene. The CDR3 extends over 13 amino acids. CDR3 DNA sequence: TGTGCCAGCTCCCTTCGGGGAGAAGAGACCCAGTACTTC. Amino acid sequence: CASSLRGEETQYF.

The sample holds a few counts of this clonotype. This chain joins TRBV7-9 and TRBJ1-3; D is unclear. Trimming took 1 base from V and 6 from J, leaving 7 bases between them. Germline V lookup: CDR1 SEHNR, CDR2 FQNEAQ (reference sequence). This CDR3 is built from 13 residues. Here the CDR3 reads CASSLGVVNTIYF. The CDR3 nucleotides are TGTGCCAGCAGCTTAGGAGTTGTAAACACCATATATTTT.

The genes are TRBV10-3 and TRBJ2-2; a weak D match, TRBD2 (5 bases). The CDR3 consists of 14 residues. Trimming shortened V by 7 bases and J by 5 bases, and 14 bases separated the two germline ends. Per the germline V gene, CDR1 is ENHRY and CDR2 is SYGVKD. In DNA, the CDR3 is TGTGCCATCACGTATGGTCTAGCAACCGGGGAGCTGTTTTTT. Its protein product is CAITYGLATGELFF.

The chain joins TRBV12-3 or TRBV12-4 to TRBJ1-1; no clear D. The CDR3 is 14 residues long. V gave up 2 bases and J gave up 1 base, with 8 bases separating them. The CDR3: CASSLRGRNTEAFF. For the CDR3, the DNA is TGTGCCAGCAGTTTAAGAGGACGGAACACTGAAGCTTTCTTT.